This entry concerns a single T cell receptor (beta chain). Its antigen remains unidentified. TCRdb re-called the reads through MiXCR, storing one row per CDR3 protein. This table has some 350,000 distinct CDR3 sequences, roughly 34% appearing once. This record comes from a study of T cell repertoires in cytomegalovirus infection. Overall study: CMV epitopes in the study were HLA-C-restricted (recently identified) and HLA-B-restricted (well studied). Carrying CMV and the relevant HLA type showed in public TCR beta signatures.

V was pared by 4 bases and J by 2 bases, with 20 bases between. The CDR3 runs 17 residues. Per germline, CDR1 LNHDA and CDR2 SQIVND (reference sequence). Study-wide results and caveats: Accumulated public TCR beta family frequency recognized individuals carrying CMV together with the relevant HLA. Within the response measured ex vivo, HLA-C-restricted CMV-specific TCR beta clonotypes were dominant.

The sequencing here drew on cultured PBMCs, taken from culture after CMV antigen stimulation. The V call is TRBV19, the J call TRBJ1-1; a possible D gene is TRBD1 (6 bases). The receptor comes from a human donor in good health (CMV status not recorded). Some clones in this sample may be carry-over from other donors' samples. This CDR3 reads CASSKFLGAGRNTEAFF. The CDR3 region has the DNA TGTGCCAGTAGTAAGTTTTTGGGGGCAGGGAGAAACACTGAAGCTTTCTTT.